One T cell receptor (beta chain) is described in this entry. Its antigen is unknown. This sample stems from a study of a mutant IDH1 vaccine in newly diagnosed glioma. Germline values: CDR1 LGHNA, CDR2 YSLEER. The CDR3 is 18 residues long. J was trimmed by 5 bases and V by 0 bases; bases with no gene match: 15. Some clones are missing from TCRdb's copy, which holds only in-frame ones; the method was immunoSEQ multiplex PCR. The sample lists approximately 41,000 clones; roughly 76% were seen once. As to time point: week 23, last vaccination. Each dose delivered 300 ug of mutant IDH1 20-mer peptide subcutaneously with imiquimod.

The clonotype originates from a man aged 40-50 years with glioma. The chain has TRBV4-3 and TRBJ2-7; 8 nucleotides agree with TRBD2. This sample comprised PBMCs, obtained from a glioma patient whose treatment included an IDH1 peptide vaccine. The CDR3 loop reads CASSQEAFGGVRSHEQYF. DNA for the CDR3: TGCGCCAGCAGCCAAGAGGCATTCGGGGGGGTAAGGTCCCACGAGCAGTACTTC.